The subject of this entry is one T cell receptor (beta chain). Its antigen is as yet unknown. The PCR ran on 60 Vbeta and 13 Jbeta primers. Method: immunoSEQ multiplex PCR; TCRdb's copy keeps in-frame clones and lacks some. The sample shows roughly 250,000 clones, approximately 84% of them seen only once. The V and J ends lost 3 bases and 4 bases, in that order; junction bases with no gene match: 10. CDR1 SGHKS and CDR2 YYEKEE come from the germline V gene (reference sequence). This CDR3 comprises 17 residues. The data were obtained in a study of cytomegalovirus exposure and HLA in healthy donors. Regarding the study as a whole: Certain indistinguishable V segments, among them TRBV6-2 and TRBV6-3, were excluded. When analyzed later, a missense DCLRE1C variant was found to be linked to TCR beta V- and J-gene trimming. The authors later found HLA-associated TCR beta chains more clonally expanded than equally common others.

The receptor was derived from a woman between 40 and 55 years old in good health and CMV-seropositive. V is TRBV5-5 and J is TRBJ1-5, with 10 bases that match TRBD1. The material sequenced was PBMCs. CDR3 DNA: TGTGCCAGCAGCTCTGAGACAGGGGGCAGTTGGAATCAGCCCCAGCATTTT. Amino acids: CASSSETGGSWNQPQHF.